This TCR beta chain was recovered during a study of blood T cell repertoires in COVID-19. Across the whole study: Collection of acute and convalescent COVID-19 samples took place in the United States, Italy and Spain.

In the original workflow: Reference gene primer amplification in the assay estimated nucleated cell counts. Sequencing was performed with immunoSEQ multiplex PCR; in TCRdb, only in-frame clones are kept and a portion is missing. D and trimming come from the DNA, and the V and J calls and clone size come from that table. The data contain 35,000 to 55,000 clones, 70% to 90% of them singletons. The CDR3 has 18 amino acids. Germline-derived CDR1 and CDR2 are SGHNT and YYREEE (reference sequence). With 0 bases clipped from V and 2 bases from J, the junction kept 8 bases outside the gene matches. This TCR was recovered from a human donor in a cohort sampled during active COVID-19. The rearrangement links TRBV5-4 to TRBJ2-3, with 11 bases matching TRBD2. Material: peripheral blood. Here the CDR3 reads CASSLEILAGAITDTQYF. The CDR3 nucleotides are TGTGCCAGCAGCTTGGAGATACTAGCGGGAGCGATCACAGATACGCAGTATTTT.